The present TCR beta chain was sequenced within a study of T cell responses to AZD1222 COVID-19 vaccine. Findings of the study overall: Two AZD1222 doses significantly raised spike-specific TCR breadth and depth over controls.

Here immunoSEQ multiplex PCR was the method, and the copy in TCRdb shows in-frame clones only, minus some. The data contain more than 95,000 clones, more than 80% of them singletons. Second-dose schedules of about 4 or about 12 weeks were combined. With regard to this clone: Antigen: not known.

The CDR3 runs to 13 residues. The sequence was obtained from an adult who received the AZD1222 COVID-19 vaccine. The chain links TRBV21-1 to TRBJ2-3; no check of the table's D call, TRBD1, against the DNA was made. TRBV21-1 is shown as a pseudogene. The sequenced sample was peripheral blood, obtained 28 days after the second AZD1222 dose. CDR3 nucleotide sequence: TGTGCCAGCAGAGGACAGGGATTAGATACGCAGTATTTT. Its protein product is CASRGQGLDTQYF.